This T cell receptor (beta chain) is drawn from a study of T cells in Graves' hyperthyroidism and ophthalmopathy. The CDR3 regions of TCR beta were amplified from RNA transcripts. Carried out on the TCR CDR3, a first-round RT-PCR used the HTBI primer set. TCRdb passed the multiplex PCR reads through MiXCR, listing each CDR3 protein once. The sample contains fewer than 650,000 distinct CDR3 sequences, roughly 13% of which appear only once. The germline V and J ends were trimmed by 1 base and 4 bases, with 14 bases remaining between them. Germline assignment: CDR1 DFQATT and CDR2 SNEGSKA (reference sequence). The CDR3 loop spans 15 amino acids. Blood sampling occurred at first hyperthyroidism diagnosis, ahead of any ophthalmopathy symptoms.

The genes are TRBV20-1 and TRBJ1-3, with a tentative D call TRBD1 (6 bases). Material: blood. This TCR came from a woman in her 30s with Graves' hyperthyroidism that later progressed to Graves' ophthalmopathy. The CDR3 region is CSARGSGASGNTIYF. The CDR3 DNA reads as TGCAGTGCTAGAGGGTCGGGGGCATCGGGAAACACCATATATTTT.